The sequence of this TCR beta chain was determined in a study of blood T cells in healthy people across ages. About the research overall: Capture via template switching afforded approximately one barcoded beta molecule per two T cells. Study-level findings and limits: Correlation between TCR beta diversity and naive T cell percentage was strong.

With respect to this clonotype: Its specificity is unknown.

Germline V gene sequence: CDR1 SGHRS, CDR2 YFSETQ. This CDR3 contains 15 residues. With a J-beta primer mix and a sample-barcoded 5' primer, a second PCR ran about 7 to 12 cycles. TCRdb processed the 5' RACE reads anew with MiXCR; each CDR3 protein has one entry. The data contain about 1,800,000 distinct CDR3 sequences, under 30% of them singletons. Sequenced: blood. This chain joins TRBV5-1 and TRBJ2-5; maybe TRBD2 (5 bases). The DNA end is a closer match to TRBJ2-7, so the J assignment may be wrong. This clonotype was obtained from a woman under 40 in good health. Written as DNA, the CDR3 is TGCGCCAGCAGCTTGGCCGGCGGACTTTCGGGCGAGCAGTACTTC. This encodes CASSLAGGLSGEQYF.